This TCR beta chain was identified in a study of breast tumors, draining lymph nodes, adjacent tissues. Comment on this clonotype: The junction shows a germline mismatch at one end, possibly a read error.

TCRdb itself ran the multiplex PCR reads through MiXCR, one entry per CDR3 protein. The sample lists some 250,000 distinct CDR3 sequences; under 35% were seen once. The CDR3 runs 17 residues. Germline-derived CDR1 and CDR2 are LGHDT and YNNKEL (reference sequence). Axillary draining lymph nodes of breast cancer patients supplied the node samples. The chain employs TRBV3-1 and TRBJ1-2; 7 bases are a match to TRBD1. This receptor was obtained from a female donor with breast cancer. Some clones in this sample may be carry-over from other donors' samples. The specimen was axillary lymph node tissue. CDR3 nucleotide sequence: TGTCCCAGCAGCCAAGAATGGTCGACAGGGCCCTCCTATGGCTACACCTTC. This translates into CPSSQEWSTGPSYGYTF.